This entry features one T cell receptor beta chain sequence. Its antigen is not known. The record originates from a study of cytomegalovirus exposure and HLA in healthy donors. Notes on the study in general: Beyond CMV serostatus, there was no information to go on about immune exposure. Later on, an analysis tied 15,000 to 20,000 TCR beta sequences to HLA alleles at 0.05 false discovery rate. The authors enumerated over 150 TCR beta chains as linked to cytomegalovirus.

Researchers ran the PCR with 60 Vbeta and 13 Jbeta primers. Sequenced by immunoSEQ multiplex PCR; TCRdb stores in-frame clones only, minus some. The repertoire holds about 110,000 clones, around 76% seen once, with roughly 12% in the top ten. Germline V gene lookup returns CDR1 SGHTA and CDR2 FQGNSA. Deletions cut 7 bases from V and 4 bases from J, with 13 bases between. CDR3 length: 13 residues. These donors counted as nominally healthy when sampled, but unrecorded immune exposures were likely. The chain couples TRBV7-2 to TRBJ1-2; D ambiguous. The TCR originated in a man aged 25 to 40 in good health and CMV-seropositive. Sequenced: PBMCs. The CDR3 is CASTRGEIYGYTF. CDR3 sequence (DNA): TGTGCCAGCACCCGAGGAGAAATCTATGGCTACACCTTC.